The 10 T cell receptor beta chains given below trace back to one sample, sequenced in a study of human CD8 memory T cell subsets. UMI-labeled 5' RACE produced the TCR beta libraries. Reanalyzing the 5' RACE reads, TCRdb keeps one entry per CDR3 protein, without DNA. The record lists around 9,700 distinct CDR3 sequences, of which the ten most abundant hold less than 20%. The sample taken for sequencing was CD8+ T cells from PBMCs. Receptors were obtained from a human donor in good health.

This chain connects TRBV29-1 to TRBJ1-4; TCRdb reports TRBD1, a call that lacks DNA to check it against. Germline CDR1 reads SQVTM; CDR2 reads ANQGSEA. The CDR3 totals 17 residues. CDR3 in amino acids: CSVEEAQGKLGNEKLFF.

The chain is built from TRBV5-1 and TRBJ2-2; TCRdb lists TRBD1, though no DNA is available to test this call. The CDR3 has 15 residues. Germline lookup yields CDR1 SGHRS and CDR2 YFSETQ. CDR3 in amino acids: CASTLLRGEVEELFF. The full variable domain, with the rest looked up from reference TRBV5-1 and TRBJ2-2, is KAGVTQTPRYLIKTRGQQVTLSCSPISGHRSVSWYQQTPGQGLQFLFEYFSETQRNKGNFPGRFSGRQFSNSRSEMNVSTLELGDSALYLCASTLLRGEVEELFFGEGSRLTVL.

J is TRBJ2-3 and V is TRBV9. Germline CDR1 and CDR2: SGDLS and YYNGEE. The CDR3 length is 13 residues. The CDR3 sequence: CASSVDDTDTQYF.

This clonotype counts as medium-sized by frequency. The gene calls are TRBV7-9 and TRBJ2-1; TCRdb's D call, TRBD1, is unchecked because there is no DNA. Germline assignment: CDR1 SEHNR and CDR2 FQNEAQ (reference sequence). The length of the CDR3 is 15 residues. CDR3: CASSSPPAGNNEQFF.

The chain has TRBV4-1 and TRBJ2-7; TCRdb reports TRBD1, a call that lacks DNA to check it against. The CDR3 is 15 amino acids. The germline CDR1 and CDR2 sequences are MGHRA and YSYEKL. The CDR3 loop reads CASSQEDRDNYEQYF.

The rearrangement joins TRBV19 to TRBJ2-5; TCRdb's D gene call, TRBD2, goes unchecked for lack of DNA. The CDR3 spans 14 residues. Germline CDR1 and CDR2: LNHDA and SQIVND (reference sequence). The chain's CDR3 is CASSGLAGMETQYF. The full variable domain, in which reference TRBV19 and TRBJ2-5 provide the parts outside the CDR3, is DGGITQSPKYLFRKEGQNVTLSCEQNLNHDAMYWYRQDPGQGLRLIYYSQIVNDFQKGDIAEGYSVSREKKESFPLTVTSAQKNPTAFYLCASSGLAGMETQYFGPGTRLLVL.

This chain uses TRBV12-3 or TRBV12-4 with TRBJ2-3; TCRdb lists TRBD2, though no DNA is available to test this call. This CDR3 region has 12 residues. CDR3 protein: CASKTGGDTQYF.

The chain combines TRBV28 with TRBJ2-5; TCRdb gives TRBD2 as the D gene, but with no DNA this cannot be confirmed. Germline V gene data show CDR1 as MDHEN and CDR2 as SYDVKM. This CDR3 contains 14 residues. The CDR3 sequence is CASSMEAGQETQYF.

The chain combines TRBV7-9 with TRBJ2-1; TCRdb indicates TRBD2, and absent DNA this call remains unverified. This CDR3 is 20 amino acids long. Germline V gene data show CDR1 as SEHNR and CDR2 as FQNEAQ (reference sequence). CDR3: CASSLGATWREDSPYNEQFF. Combining the CDR3 with reference TRBV7-9 and TRBJ2-1 gives the whole variable domain DTGVSQNPRHKITKRGQNVTFRCDPISEHNRLYWYRQTLGQGPEFLTYFQNEAQLEKSRLLSDRFSAERPKGSFSTLEIQRTEQGDSAMYLCASSLGATWREDSPYNEQFFGPGTRLTVL.

V usage is TRBV20-1 and J usage is TRBJ2-5. Germline V gene data show CDR1 as DFQATT and CDR2 as SNEGSKA (reference sequence). The CDR3 is 15 amino acids. CDR3 sequence reads: CSARASQGYQETQYF.